The 10 T cell receptor beta chains listed next were all sequenced from one sample in a study of CD8+ T cells in alopecia areata. Reverse transcription of extracted RNA yielded cDNA, which provided the sequencing template. Here immunoSEQ multiplex PCR was the method, and the copy in TCRdb shows in-frame clones only, minus some. The sample contains some 220,000 clones, about 58% of which appear only once. As to treatment: oral pan-JAK inhibitor, 5-10 mg twice daily. The material was CD4+ T cells sorted from blood, obtained at week 4, from a patient treated with tofacitinib. These receptors all come from a human donor with alopecia areata.

CDR3 sequence (DNA): TGTGCCACCAGCAGAGATCTAGGGGGCTACACCAACACCGGGGAGCTGTTTTTT. Protein product: CATSRDLGGYTNTGELFF. The chain combines TRBV15 with TRBJ2-2, with 7 bases identical to TRBD1. Trimming at V came to 0 bases and at J to 2 bases, leaving 9 bases not matched to a gene. This CDR3 has 18 amino acids. From germline, CDR1 is LNHNV and CDR2 YYDKDF (reference sequence).

The rearrangement links TRBV19 to TRBJ1-6; weak D call: TRBD1 (6 bases). This CDR3 spans 15 amino acids. The germline gives CDR1 LNHDA, CDR2 SQIVND (reference sequence). V lost 1 base, J lost 7 bases, and 11 bases lay in between. The CDR3, as DNA: TGTGCCAGTAGTATAGGAGGACAGACGAATTCACCCCTCCACTTT. Translating gives CASSIGGQTNSPLHF.

The genes are TRBV30 and TRBJ2-1; tentatively, D is TRBD1 (6 bases). Deletions cut 0 bases from V and 16 bases from J, with 22 bases between. Looked up from germline, CDR1 is GTSNPN and CDR2 is SVGIG (reference sequence). The CDR3 spans 14 residues. CDR3 loop: CAWSVRISDSRSFF. The CDR3 nucleotides read TGTGCCTGGAGTGTACGGATTTCGGACAGCCGGTCCTTCTTC.

The gene calls are TRBV18 and TRBJ2-3; TRBD1 might be the D (6 bases). Germline V gene data show CDR1 as KGHSH and CDR2 as LQKENI. The CDR3 has 17 residues. Trimming stripped 2 bases from V and 6 bases from J, with 21 bases between. The CDR3 spells CASSPLFGTPREDTQYF. The CDR3 DNA reads as TGTGCCAGCTCACCATTATTCGGGACACCAAGGGAGGATACGCAGTATTTT.

V is TRBV30 and J is TRBJ2-2; no clear D. Germline V lookup: CDR1 GTSNPN, CDR2 SVGIG (reference sequence). Trimming left V 2 bases short and J 0 bases short, with 1 base between. The CDR3 consists of 12 residues. The CDR3 here is CAWSPNTGELFF. The CDR3 nucleotides are TGTGCCTGGAGTCCGAACACCGGGGAGCTGTTTTTT.

The V and J genes are TRBV2 and TRBJ2-5; a weak D match, TRBD1 (5 bases). CDR1 is SNHLY, CDR2 FYNNEI, per germline. The CDR3 contains 13 residues. Trimming shortened V by 4 bases and J by 5 bases, and 11 bases separated the two germline ends. In nucleotides, the CDR3 is TGTGCCAGCAGTGTAGGGGCTGCTGAGACCCAGTACTTC. Its translation: CASSVGAAETQYF.

The sample holds one count of this clone. The rearrangement uses TRBV11-2 and TRBJ1-2; TRBD1 matches 9 bases. The CDR3 extends over 17 amino acids. V shed 0 bases, J shed 3 bases, and the junction held 8 bases outside the gene matches. Germline-derived CDR1 and CDR2 are SGHAT and FQNNGV. This CDR3 is CASSLDAGTGRDYGYTF. The CDR3 DNA reads TGTGCCAGCAGCTTAGATGCCGGGACAGGGCGAGACTATGGCTACACCTTC.

V usage is TRBV7-3 and J usage is TRBJ1-1; D perhaps matches TRBD1 (5 bases). The ends were cut back, 1 base at V and 7 bases at J, with 10 bases in the middle. Germline-derived CDR1 and CDR2 are SGHTA and FQGTGA. The CDR3 has 13 amino acids. This chain's CDR3 is CASSLKGKGEAFF. CDR3 sequence (DNA): TGTGCCAGCAGCTTAAAGGGGAAAGGTGAAGCTTTCTTT.

This chain links TRBV4-1 with TRBJ1-4, with D unclear. Trimming removed 1 base at V and 10 bases at J, with 10 bases between. This CDR3 has 13 amino acids. From germline, CDR1 is MGHRA and CDR2 YSYEKL. The CDR3 bases are TGCGCCAGCAGCCAAGGGCCGTCCGGAAAACTGTTTTTT. Residues: CASSQGPSGKLFF.

This clone was seen a single time. The rearrangement uses TRBV4-3 and TRBJ2-2; unclear D gene. The germline gives CDR1 LGHNA, CDR2 YSLEER. There are 14 residues in the CDR3. V dropped 4 bases and J dropped 7 bases, with 13 bases sitting between them. CDR3 DNA sequence: TGCGCCAGCAGCCGATTAAACTCCCACGGGGAGCTGTTTTTT. Its protein product is CASSRLNSHGELFF.